The clone carrying this T cell receptor (beta chain) was seen only a few times. The data are from a study of blood T cell repertoires in COVID-19. Study as a whole: Acute and convalescent COVID-19 samples came from the United States, Italy and Spain. T cells, B-cell-depleted T cells, or PBMCs supplied cDNA or gDNA.

The authors' processing: Counts of nucleated cells, estimated from reference gene primer amplification, were obtained. Profiled with immunoSEQ multiplex PCR; TCRdb holds only in-frame clones, not every one. That table supplies the V and J calls and clone size; D and trimming were determined from the DNA. The sample carries tens of thousands of clones, roughly 79% recorded once. This CDR3 is built from 17 residues. The chain has TRBV1 and TRBJ2-1; the table's D call of TRBD2 was not tested on the DNA. TRBV1 counts as a pseudogene. The clonotype was recovered from a human donor in a cohort sampled during active COVID-19. Sequencing input: peripheral blood. CDR3 bases: TGCACCAGCAGCCAAATACTAGCCCGTGTCACCTACAATGAGCAGTTCTTC. It specifies CTSSQILARVTYNEQFF.